Presented here are 7 T cell receptor beta chains from one specimen sequenced in a study of blood T cell repertoires in COVID-19. Using immunoSEQ multiplex PCR, the repertoire was profiled, and TCRdb retains in-frame clones only, with some absent. The repertoire holds some 140,000 clones, with about 90% as singletons. Sequencing was performed on peripheral blood. The source of these receptors is a man between 45 and 60 years old with acute or convalescent COVID-19.

The rearrangement links TRBV7-6 to TRBJ2-1; D remains ambiguous. The CDR3 extends over 15 amino acids. CDR1 is SGHVS and CDR2 is FNYEAQ in the germline V gene. The ends were cut back, 4 bases at V and 5 bases at J, with 15 bases in the middle. The CDR3 nucleotides are TGTGCCAGCAGCTCCGAGATCATGCCCGACAATGAGCAGTTCTTC. This gives the protein CASSSEIMPDNEQFF.

The gene calls are TRBV3-1 (or the pseudogene TRBV3-2) and TRBJ1-5; no reliable D call. V dropped 2 bases and J dropped 1 base, with 9 bases sitting between them. Germline values: CDR1 LGHDT, CDR2 YNNKEL (reference sequence). The CDR3 loop spans 15 amino acids. CDR3 protein: CASSQSSGSNQPQHF. The CDR3 DNA follows: TGTGCCAGCAGCCAATCATCCGGGAGCAATCAGCCCCAGCATTTT.

This clone was seen just once. The V call is TRBV7-9, the J call TRBJ2-7, with 10 bases fitting TRBD2. Per germline, CDR1 SEHNR and CDR2 FQNEAQ (reference sequence). This CDR3 has 17 amino acids. V was clipped by 1 base and J by 0 bases; unmatched bases: 6. The CDR3 loop is CASSLGEAGGYSYEQYF. The CDR3 nucleotides are TGTGCCAGCAGCTTAGGAGAAGCGGGAGGGTACTCCTACGAGCAGTACTTC.

The chain has TRBV7-9 and TRBJ2-5; tentative D call: TRBD2 (7 bases). Germline assignment: CDR1 SEHNR and CDR2 FQNEAQ (reference sequence). V lost 2 bases, J lost 4 bases, and 11 bases lay in between. There are 14 residues in the CDR3. The CDR3 sequence: CASSLLGGAETQYF. The CDR3 DNA reads as TGTGCCAGCAGCTTACTGGGGGGGGCAGAGACCCAGTACTTC.

In its sample, this clone was seen once. The rearrangement uses TRBV5-1 and TRBJ2-1; 11 bases are a match to TRBD1. Germline CDR1 SGHRS, CDR2 YFSETQ. The CDR3 contains 14 residues. After removal of 4 bases from V and 7 bases from J, the junction contained 4 bases not matched to a gene. CDR3 region: CASSPGTGGNEQFF. CDR3 DNA: TGCGCCAGCAGCCCCGGGACAGGGGGTAATGAGCAGTTCTTC.

The chain combines TRBV19 with TRBJ1-4; 8 bases line up with TRBD1. The germline V gene encodes CDR1 LNHDA and CDR2 SQIVND (reference sequence). The CDR3 spans 16 residues. V dropped 7 bases and J dropped 0; count of bases not matched to a gene: 7. The CDR3 region has the DNA TGTGCCAGTACCGACAGGGGAGGTCCAACTAATGAAAAACTGTTTTTT. It translates to CASTDRGGPTNEKLFF. Supplemented by reference TRBV19 and TRBJ1-4, the full variable domain reads DGGITQSPKYLFRKEGQNVTLSCEQNLNHDAMYWYRQDPGQGLRLIYYSQIVNDFQKGDIAEGYSVSREKKESFPLTVTSAQKNPTAFYLCASTDRGGPTNEKLFFGSGTQLSVL.

The CDR3 nucleotides are TGCGCCAGCAGCTTCGGACAGGGGGCCACCAATGAGCAGTTCTTC. Translation gives CASSFGQGATNEQFF. This chain links TRBV5-1 with TRBJ2-1; TRBD1 aligns across 11 bases. V lost 2 bases to trimming and J lost 6 bases; unmatched junction nucleotides: 4. The CDR3 runs to 15 residues. Germline V gives CDR1 SGHRS, CDR2 YFSETQ. The variable domain in full, with the rest retrieved from reference TRBV5-1 and TRBJ2-1, is KAGVTQTPRYLIKTRGQQVTLSCSPISGHRSVSWYQQTPGQGLQFLFEYFSETQRNKGNFPGRFSGRQFSNSRSEMNVSTLELGDSALYLCASSFGQGATNEQFFGPGTRLTVL.